These T cell receptor beta chains were read from a single sample in a study of T cells in Graves' hyperthyroidism and ophthalmopathy. MiXCR was run by TCRdb on the multiplex PCR reads, yielding one entry per CDR3 protein. In the table there are about 640,000 distinct CDR3 sequences, around 21% of which are singletons. Input material: blood. Receptor source: a man aged 30 to 45 with Graves' ophthalmopathy. The conserved cysteine and the conserved F or W are not part of the CDR3 here. The order of the fields is V gene, J gene, CDR3 protein.

V: TRBV6-1
J: TRBJ2-7
CDR3: ASSSLGAGSYEQY

V: TRBV12-3/TRBV12-4
J: TRBJ2-1
CDR3: ASTLGGGNEQF

V: TRBV20-1
J: TRBJ2-5
CDR3: SAVNTSGFQGTQY

V: TRBV7-6
J: TRBJ1-4
CDR3: ASSRDSMNEKLF

V: TRBV5-6
J: TRBJ2-7
CDR3: ASHQAGLTPTYEQY

V: TRBV6-1
J: TRBJ2-3
CDR3: ASSGTAGGSGTDTQY

V: TRBV4-1
J: TRBJ2-5
CDR3: ASSPPPGGRGRETQY

V: TRBV3-1
J: TRBJ2-1
CDR3: ASRPTSAQYNEQF

V: TRBV6-2/TRBV6-3
J: TRBJ2-7
CDR3: ASSYGTGNYYEQY

V: TRBV27
J: TRBJ1-5
CDR3: ASSPRQYNQPQH

V: TRBV5-4
J: TRBJ2-1
CDR3: ASSSGLVNSYNEQF

V: TRBV7-6
J: TRBJ2-5
CDR3: ASSLGGLAGRETQY

V: TRBV27
J: TRBJ2-2
CDR3: ASSLPAWGQNTGELF

V: TRBV10-3
J: TRBJ1-5
CDR3: AISGTDGYNQPQH

V: TRBV12-3/TRBV12-4
J: TRBJ2-1
CDR3: ASRTRGQGSYNEQF

V: TRBV2
J: TRBJ2-5
CDR3: ASVGQPQETQY

V: TRBV27
J: TRBJ1-1
CDR3: ASSLKRVDTEAF

V: TRBV11-3
J: TRBJ2-5
CDR3: ASSLENSPETQY

V: TRBV6-2/TRBV6-3
J: TRBJ2-3
CDR3: ASSPFGGQDTQY

V: TRBV18
J: TRBJ2-7
CDR3: ASSPTLRDLEQY

V: TRBV20-1
J: TRBJ2-7
CDR3: SASSGNPLEQY

V: TRBV29-1
J: TRBJ2-7
CDR3: SVGMGYQEQY

V: TRBV10-3
J: TRBJ1-1
CDR3: AISRTGTEAF

V: TRBV2
J: TRBJ2-1
CDR3: ASYDTSYNEQF

V: TRBV6-6
J: TRBJ2-1
CDR3: ASSSNADNEQF

V: TRBV6-7
J: TRBJ2-5
CDR3: ASSALAGVKETQY

V: TRBV27
J: TRBJ2-7
CDR3: ASRETGQGIIRSYEQY

V: TRBV6-6
J: TRBJ2-1
CDR3: ASSYRTGGSEQF

V: TRBV7-9
J: TRBJ2-5
CDR3: ASSLESAGAGETQY

V: TRBV10-3
J: TRBJ2-3
CDR3: AISENRGPDTQY

V: TRBV10-3
J: TRBJ2-1
CDR3: AISESRTSTSGYNEQF

V: TRBV11-2
J: TRBJ2-3
CDR3: ASSFPQREGGAGTDTQY

V: TRBV6-1
J: TRBJ2-2
CDR3: ASSDDSGPTGELF

V: TRBV5-1
J: TRBJ2-7
CDR3: ASSPGSGGYEQY

V: TRBV20-1
J: TRBJ1-5
CDR3: SATPRDRGQNQPQH

V: TRBV7-3
J: TRBJ2-2
CDR3: ASSLSPNQAGELF

V: TRBV15
J: TRBJ2-7
CDR3: ATSTGQGALEQY

V: TRBV19
J: TRBJ2-1
CDR3: ASSRLAANEQF

V: TRBV11-2
J: TRBJ1-5
CDR3: ASSLPGREQPQH

V: TRBV18
J: TRBJ2-3
CDR3: ASSPPMLAGGPAQY

V: TRBV19
J: TRBJ1-5
CDR3: ASSTDWNQPQH

V: TRBV29-1
J: TRBJ2-1
CDR3: SVQQGQILDEQF

V: TRBV11-3
J: TRBJ2-2
CDR3: ASSLGYDTGELF

V: TRBV20-1
J: TRBJ2-1
CDR3: SARVGPRAGLYNEQF

V: TRBV6-1
J: TRBJ2-3
CDR3: ASNQGLASGRGTDTQY

V: TRBV20-1
J: TRBJ2-7
CDR3: SANPWTGEEEQY

V: TRBV4-1
J: TRBJ2-3
CDR3: ASSLTMGGTDTQY

V: TRBV3-1
J: TRBJ2-1
CDR3: ASSQVWRTSGRSGNEQF

V: TRBV12-3/TRBV12-4
J: TRBJ1-4
CDR3: ASSLDRASNEKLF

V: TRBV4-1
J: TRBJ2-1
CDR3: ASSQSGGRDEQF

V: TRBV20-1
J: TRBJ2-3
CDR3: SAARGPASSVTVDTQY

V: TRBV3-1
J: TRBJ2-1
CDR3: ASNPNPYGSAYNEQF